This TCR beta chain appears in the sequencing data of a study of shared clonotypes between healthy human individuals. In the study overall: Used for every donor were three CD4 naive, three CD4 memory, two CD8 naive and one CD8 memory plate.

Broader study findings: Non-shared clonotypes displayed generation probabilities falling below those of clonotypes present in all four donors. In the sorted subsets, rarefaction showed sequencing was incomplete despite large depth.

The CDR3 has 15 amino acids. Between the trimmed V and J ends, which lost 3 bases and 2 bases, there was a span of 8 bases. CDR1 MNHNS and CDR2 SASEGT come from the germline V gene. As for this clone: What it recognizes is unknown.

Assay: immunoSEQ multiplex PCR; the TCRdb copy retains only in-frame clones and omits some. The sample records about 2.3 million clones, approximately 93% being singletons. This clonotype was obtained from a man younger than 30 in good health. Some clones in this sample may be carry-over from other donors' samples. The chain recombines TRBV6-1 with TRBJ2-6; no definite D call. The material sequenced was naive CD4+ T cells from PBMCs. Described subset: CD45RA+ positively selected. The CDR3 loop reads CASSEMATGANVLTF. The CDR3 coding sequence is TGTGCCAGCAGTGAGATGGCAACTGGGGCCAACGTCCTGACTTTC.